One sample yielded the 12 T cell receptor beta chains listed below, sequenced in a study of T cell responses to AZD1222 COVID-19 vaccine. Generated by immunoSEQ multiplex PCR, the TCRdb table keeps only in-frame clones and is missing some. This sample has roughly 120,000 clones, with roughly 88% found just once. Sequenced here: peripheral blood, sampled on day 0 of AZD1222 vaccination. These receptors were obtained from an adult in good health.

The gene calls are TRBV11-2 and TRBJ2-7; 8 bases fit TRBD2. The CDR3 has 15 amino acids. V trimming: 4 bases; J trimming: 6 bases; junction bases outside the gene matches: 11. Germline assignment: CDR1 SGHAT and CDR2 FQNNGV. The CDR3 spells CASSSSGSQAGEQYF. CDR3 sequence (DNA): TGTGCCAGCAGCTCTAGCGGGTCACAGGCCGGCGAGCAGTACTTC.

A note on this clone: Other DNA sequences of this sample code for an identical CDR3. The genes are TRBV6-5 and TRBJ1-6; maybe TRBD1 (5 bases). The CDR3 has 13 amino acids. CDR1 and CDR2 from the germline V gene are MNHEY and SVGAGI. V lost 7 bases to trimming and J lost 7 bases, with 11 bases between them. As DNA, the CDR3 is TGTGCCAGCACGAGGGGAGGCAATTCACCCCTCCACTTT. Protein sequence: CASTRGGNSPLHF.

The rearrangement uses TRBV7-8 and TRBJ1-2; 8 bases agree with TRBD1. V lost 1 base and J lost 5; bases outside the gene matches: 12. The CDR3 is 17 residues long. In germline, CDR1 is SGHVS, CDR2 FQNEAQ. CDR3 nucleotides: TGTGCCAGCAGCTTAGACGGGTCAGGGGGCGCGGGGTATGGCTACACCTTC. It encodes CASSLDGSGGAGYGYTF.

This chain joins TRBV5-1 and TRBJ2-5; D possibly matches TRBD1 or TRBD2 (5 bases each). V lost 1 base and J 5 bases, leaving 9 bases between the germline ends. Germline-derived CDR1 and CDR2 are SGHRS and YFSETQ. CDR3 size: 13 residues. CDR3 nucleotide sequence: TGCGCCAGCAGCTTGACCGGGACGGAGACCCAGTACTTC. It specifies CASSLTGTETQYF.

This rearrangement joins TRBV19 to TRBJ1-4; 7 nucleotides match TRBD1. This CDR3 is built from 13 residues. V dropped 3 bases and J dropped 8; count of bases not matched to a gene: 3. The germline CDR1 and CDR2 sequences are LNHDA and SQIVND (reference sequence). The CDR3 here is CASSMDRWEKLFF. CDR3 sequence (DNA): TGTGCCAGTAGTATGGACAGGTGGGAAAAACTGTTTTTT.

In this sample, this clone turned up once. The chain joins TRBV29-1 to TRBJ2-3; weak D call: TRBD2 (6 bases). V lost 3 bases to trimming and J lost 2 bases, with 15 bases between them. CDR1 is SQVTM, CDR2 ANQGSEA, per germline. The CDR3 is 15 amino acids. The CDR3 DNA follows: TGCAGCGTTGAGAAACGGGGGTCCTACACAGATACGCAGTATTTT. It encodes CSVEKRGSYTDTQYF.

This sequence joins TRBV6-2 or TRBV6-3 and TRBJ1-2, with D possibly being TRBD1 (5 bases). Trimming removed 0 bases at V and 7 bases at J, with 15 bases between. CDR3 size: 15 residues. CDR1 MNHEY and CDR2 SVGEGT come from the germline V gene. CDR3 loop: CASSYSGTLSTGYTF. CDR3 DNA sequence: TGTGCCAGCAGTTACTCCGGGACGCTTTCTACTGGCTACACCTTC.

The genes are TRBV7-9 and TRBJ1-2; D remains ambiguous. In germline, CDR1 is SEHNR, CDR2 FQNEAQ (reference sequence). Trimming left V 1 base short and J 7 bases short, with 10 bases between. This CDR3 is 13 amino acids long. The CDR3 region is CASSLGRAAGYTF. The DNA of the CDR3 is TGTGCCAGCAGCTTAGGAAGGGCCGCTGGCTACACCTTC. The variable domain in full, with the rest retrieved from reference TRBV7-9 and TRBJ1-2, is DTGVSQNPRHKITKRGQNVTFRCDPISEHNRLYWYRQTLGQGPEFLTYFQNEAQLEKSRLLSDRFSAERPKGSFSTLEIQRTEQGDSAMYLCASSLGRAAGYTFGSGTRLTVV.

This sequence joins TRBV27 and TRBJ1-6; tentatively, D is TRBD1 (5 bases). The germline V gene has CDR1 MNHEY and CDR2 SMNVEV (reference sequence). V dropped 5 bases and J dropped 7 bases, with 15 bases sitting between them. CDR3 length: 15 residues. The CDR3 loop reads CASSVLGGGNSPLHF. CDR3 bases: TGTGCCAGCAGTGTACTCGGGGGGGGGAATTCACCCCTCCACTTT.

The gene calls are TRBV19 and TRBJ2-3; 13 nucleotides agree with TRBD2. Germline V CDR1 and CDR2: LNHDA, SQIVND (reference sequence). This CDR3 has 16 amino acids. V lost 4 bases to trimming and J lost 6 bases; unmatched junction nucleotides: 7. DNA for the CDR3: TGTGCCAGTAGTACCATACTAGCGGGGGGGCACGATACGCAGTATTTT. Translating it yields CASSTILAGGHDTQYF.

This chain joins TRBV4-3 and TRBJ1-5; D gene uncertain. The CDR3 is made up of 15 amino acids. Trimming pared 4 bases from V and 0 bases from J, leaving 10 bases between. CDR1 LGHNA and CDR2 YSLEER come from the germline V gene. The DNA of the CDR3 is TGCGCCAGCAGCCCGGAATGGCATAGCAATCAGCCCCAGCATTTT. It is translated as CASSPEWHSNQPQHF.

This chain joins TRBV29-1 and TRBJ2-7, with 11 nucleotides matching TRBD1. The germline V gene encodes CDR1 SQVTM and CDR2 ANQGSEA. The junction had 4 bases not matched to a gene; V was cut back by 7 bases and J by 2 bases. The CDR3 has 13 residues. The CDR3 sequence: CSARDRGTYEQYF. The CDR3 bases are TGCAGCGCACGGGACAGGGGGACCTACGAGCAGTACTTC.